The clone carrying this T cell receptor beta chain has a count of ten or more. Amplification of TCR beta CDR3 regions was performed using RNA transcripts as template. Using the HTBI primer set, a first-round RT-PCR was run on the TCR CDR3. TCRdb reanalysed the multiplex PCR reads using MiXCR and keeps one entry per CDR3 protein. Of about 620,000 distinct CDR3 sequences in the sample, about 16% were seen once. The sample originates from a study of T cells in Graves' hyperthyroidism and ophthalmopathy. Stable Graves' hyperthyroidism denoted no ophthalmopathy progression over 18 months. Diagnoses were established using clinical symptoms, serum thyroxine and TRAb, thyroid ultrasound and orbital computed tomography. V shed 8 bases and J 7 bases; nucleotides not matched to a gene: 14. The germline V gene has CDR1 MNHNS and CDR2 SASEGT. CDR3 length: 15 residues.

V and J are TRBV6-1 and TRBJ1-2, with 9 bases identical to TRBD1. This TCR came from a woman in her thirties with Graves' hyperthyroidism. Input material: blood. The CDR3 loop is CASSADRGYVAGYTF. The CDR3 DNA reads as TGTGCCAGCTCGGCCGACAGGGGGTATGTCGCTGGCTACACCTTC.